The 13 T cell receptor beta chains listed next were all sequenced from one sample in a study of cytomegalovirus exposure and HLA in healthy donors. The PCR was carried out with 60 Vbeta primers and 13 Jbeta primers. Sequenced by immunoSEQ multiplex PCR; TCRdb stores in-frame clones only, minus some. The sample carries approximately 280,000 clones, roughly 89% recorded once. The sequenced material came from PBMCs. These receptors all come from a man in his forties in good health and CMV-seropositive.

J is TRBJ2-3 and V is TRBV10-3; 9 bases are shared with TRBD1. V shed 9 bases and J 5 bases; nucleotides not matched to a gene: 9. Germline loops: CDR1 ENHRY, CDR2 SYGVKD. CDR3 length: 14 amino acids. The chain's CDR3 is CAIRPGQGEDTQYF. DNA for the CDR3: TGTGCCATTAGACCGGGACAGGGAGAAGATACGCAGTATTTT.

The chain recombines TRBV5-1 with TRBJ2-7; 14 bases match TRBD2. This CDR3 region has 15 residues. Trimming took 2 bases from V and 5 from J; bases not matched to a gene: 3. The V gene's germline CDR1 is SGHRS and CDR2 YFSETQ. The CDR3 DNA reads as TGCGCCAGCAGCTTACGGGGACTAGCGGGAGACGAGCAGTACTTC. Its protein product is CASSLRGLAGDEQYF.

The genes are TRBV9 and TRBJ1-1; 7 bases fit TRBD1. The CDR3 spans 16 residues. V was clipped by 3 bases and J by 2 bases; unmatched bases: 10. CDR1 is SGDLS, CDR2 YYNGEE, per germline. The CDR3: CASSAGQVLYNTEAFF. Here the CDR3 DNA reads TGTGCCAGCAGCGCTGGACAGGTCCTTTATAACACTGAAGCTTTCTTT.

As DNA, the CDR3 is TGTGCCAGCAGCTCAGGTGGGGGGGCCTACATGGCCCAGTACTTC. Translation: CASSSGGGAYMAQYF. The V and J genes are TRBV7-2 and TRBJ2-5, with D possibly TRBD2 on 7 matching bases. Germline-derived CDR1 and CDR2 are SGHTA and FQGNSA. This CDR3 has 15 amino acids. V lost 4 bases and J 9 bases, leaving 21 bases between the germline ends.

CDR3: CASSIITPGTLGTSRGYNEQFF. DNA for the CDR3: TGTGCCAGTAGTATAATAACCCCCGGGACACTTGGGACTAGCAGAGGCTACAATGAGCAGTTCTTC. This chain links TRBV19 with TRBJ2-1; 9 nucleotides align to TRBD2. This CDR3 has 22 amino acids. The germline CDR1 and CDR2 sequences are LNHDA and SQIVND (reference sequence). With 2 bases clipped from V and 3 bases from J, the junction kept 23 bases outside the gene matches.

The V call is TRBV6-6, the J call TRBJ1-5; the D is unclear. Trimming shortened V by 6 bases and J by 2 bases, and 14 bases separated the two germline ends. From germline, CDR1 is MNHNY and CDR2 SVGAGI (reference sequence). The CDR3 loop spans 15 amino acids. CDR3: CASRKGSGGNQPQHF. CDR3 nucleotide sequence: TGTGCCAGCAGGAAAGGTAGCGGGGGCAATCAGCCCCAGCATTTT.

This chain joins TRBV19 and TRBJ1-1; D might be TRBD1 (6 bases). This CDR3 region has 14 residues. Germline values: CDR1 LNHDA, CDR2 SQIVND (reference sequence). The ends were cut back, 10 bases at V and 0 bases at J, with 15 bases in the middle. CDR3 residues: CATTGGRLNTEAFF. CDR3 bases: TGTGCCACGACAGGCGGAAGGCTGAACACTGAAGCTTTCTTT.

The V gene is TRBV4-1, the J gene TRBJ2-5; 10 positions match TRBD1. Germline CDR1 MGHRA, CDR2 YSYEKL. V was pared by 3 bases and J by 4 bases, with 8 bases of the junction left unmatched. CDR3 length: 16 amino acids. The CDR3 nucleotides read TGCGCCAGCAGCCAGTCCGGGACAGGGGTTTTAGAGACCCAGTACTTC. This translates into CASSQSGTGVLETQYF.

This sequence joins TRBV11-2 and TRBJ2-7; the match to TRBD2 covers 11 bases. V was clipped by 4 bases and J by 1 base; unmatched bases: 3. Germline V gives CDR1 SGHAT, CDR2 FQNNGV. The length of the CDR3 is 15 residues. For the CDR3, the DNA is TGTGCCAGCAGCTATACTAGCGGGAGATCCTACGAGCAGTACTTC. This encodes CASSYTSGRSYEQYF.

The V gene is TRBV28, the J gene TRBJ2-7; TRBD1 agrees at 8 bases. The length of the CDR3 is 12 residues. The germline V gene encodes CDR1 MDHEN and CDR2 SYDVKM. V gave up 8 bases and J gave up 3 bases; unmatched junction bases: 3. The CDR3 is CASGDRIYEQYF. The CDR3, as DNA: TGTGCCAGCGGGGACAGGATCTACGAGCAGTACTTC.

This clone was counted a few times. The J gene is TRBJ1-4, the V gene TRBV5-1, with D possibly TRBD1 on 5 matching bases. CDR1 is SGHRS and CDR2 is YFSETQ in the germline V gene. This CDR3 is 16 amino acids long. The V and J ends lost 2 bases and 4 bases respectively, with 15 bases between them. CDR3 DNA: TGCGCCAGCAGCTTAGTGGACACCGCTTTTAATGAAAAACTGTTTTTT. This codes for CASSLVDTAFNEKLFF.

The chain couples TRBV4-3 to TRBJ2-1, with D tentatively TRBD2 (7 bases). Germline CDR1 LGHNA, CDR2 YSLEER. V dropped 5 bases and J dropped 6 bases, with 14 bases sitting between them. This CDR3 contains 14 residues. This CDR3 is CASSGRGRGNEQFF. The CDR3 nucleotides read TGCGCCAGCAGCGGGAGGGGCAGGGGCAATGAGCAGTTCTTC.

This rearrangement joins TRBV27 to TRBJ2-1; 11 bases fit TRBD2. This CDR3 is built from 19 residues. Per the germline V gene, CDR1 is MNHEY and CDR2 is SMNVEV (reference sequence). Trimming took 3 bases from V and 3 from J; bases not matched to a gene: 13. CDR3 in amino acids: CASSLKTSGILRLYNEQFF. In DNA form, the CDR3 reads TGTGCCAGCAGTTTGAAGACTAGCGGGATACTTAGGCTCTACAATGAGCAGTTCTTC.